The TCR beta chain under discussion was sequenced for a study of T cell responses to AZD1222 COVID-19 vaccine. Overall study findings and caveats: Among the donors, most were white British and more were female, and clonal diversity was possibly underestimated.

Points on this clone: Its antigen is unidentified.

Profiling relied on immunoSEQ multiplex PCR, and the TCRdb table lists in-frame clones only, not all of them. The table lists tens of thousands of clones, approximately 88% of them singletons. Germline values: CDR1 SEHNR, CDR2 FQNEAQ (reference sequence). The CDR3 consists of 15 residues. The V end was cut by 1 base, the J end by 2 bases, with 11 bases between. This material consisted of peripheral blood, taken on day 0 of AZD1222 vaccination. This TCR came from an adult in good health. The chain carries TRBV7-9 and TRBJ2-5, with no clear D. The CDR3 sequence: CASSLGQIGQETQYF. CDR3 DNA sequence: TGTGCCAGCAGCTTAGGACAAATAGGGCAAGAGACCCAGTACTTC.